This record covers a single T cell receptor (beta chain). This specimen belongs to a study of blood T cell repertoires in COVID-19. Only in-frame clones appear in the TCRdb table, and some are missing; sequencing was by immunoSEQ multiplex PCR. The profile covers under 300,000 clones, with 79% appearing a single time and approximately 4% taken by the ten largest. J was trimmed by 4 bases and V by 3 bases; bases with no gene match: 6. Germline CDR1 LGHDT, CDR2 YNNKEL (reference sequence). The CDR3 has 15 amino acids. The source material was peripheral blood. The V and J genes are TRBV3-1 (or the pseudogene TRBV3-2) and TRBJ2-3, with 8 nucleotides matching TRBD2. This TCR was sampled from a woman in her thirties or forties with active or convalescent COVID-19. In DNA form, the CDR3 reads TGTGCCAGCAGCCAGAATCTAGCGGGTGCAGATACGCAGTATTTT. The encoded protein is CASSQNLAGADTQYF.